This T cell receptor beta chain comes out of a study of yellow fever vaccine responses in identical twins. The table lists this clonotype with a count of one. From the RT-PCR reads, TCRdb called clonotypes with MiXCR, one entry per CDR3 protein. In the table there are roughly 2,700 distinct CDR3 sequences, 87% of which are singletons. The V end lost 4 bases, the J end lost 2 bases, and 10 bases lay between the germline ends. The length of the CDR3 is 13 residues. The germline V gene has CDR1 SQVTM and CDR2 ANQGSEA. Sample: T cells from blood (PBMCs), unsorted or a sorted subset (not recorded which), taken before or after yellow fever vaccination (not recorded which). V and J are TRBV29-1 and TRBJ2-3; weak D call: TRBD1 (6 bases). The sequence came from a female donor who received the yellow fever vaccine. CDR3 loop: CSVALGATDTQYF. CDR3 bases: TGCAGCGTTGCCCTGGGGGCCACAGATACGCAGTATTTT.